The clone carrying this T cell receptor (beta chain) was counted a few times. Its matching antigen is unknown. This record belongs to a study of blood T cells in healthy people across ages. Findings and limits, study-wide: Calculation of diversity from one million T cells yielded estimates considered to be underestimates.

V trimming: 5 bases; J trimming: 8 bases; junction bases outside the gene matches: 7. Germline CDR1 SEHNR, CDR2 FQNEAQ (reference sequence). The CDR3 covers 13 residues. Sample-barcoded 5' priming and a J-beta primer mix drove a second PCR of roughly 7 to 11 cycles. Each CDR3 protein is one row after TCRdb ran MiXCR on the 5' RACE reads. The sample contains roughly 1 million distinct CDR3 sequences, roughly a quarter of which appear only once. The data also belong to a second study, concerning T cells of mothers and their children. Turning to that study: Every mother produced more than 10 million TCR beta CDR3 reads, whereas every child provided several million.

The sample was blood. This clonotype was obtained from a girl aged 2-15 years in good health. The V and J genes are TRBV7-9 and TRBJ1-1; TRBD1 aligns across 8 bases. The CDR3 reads CASSDIQGGEAFF. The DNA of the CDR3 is TGTGCCAGCAGCGATATACAGGGGGGGGAAGCTTTCTTT.